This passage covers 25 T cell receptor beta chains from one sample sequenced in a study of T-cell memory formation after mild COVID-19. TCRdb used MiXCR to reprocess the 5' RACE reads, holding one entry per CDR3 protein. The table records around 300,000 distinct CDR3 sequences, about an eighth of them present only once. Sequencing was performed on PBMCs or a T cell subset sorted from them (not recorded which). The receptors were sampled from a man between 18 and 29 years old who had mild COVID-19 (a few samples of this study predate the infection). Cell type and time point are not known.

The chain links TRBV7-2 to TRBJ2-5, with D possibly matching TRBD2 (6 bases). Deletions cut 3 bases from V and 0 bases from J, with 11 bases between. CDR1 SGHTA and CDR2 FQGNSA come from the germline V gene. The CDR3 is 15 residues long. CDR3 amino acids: CASSFTGGYQETQYF. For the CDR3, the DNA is TGTGCCAGCAGCTTTACTGGGGGGTACCAAGAGACCCAGTACTTC.

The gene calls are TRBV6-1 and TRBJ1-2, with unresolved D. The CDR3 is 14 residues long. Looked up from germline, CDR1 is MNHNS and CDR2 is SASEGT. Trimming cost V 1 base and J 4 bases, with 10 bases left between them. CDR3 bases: TGTGCCAGCAGTGAAGGCGCCACTAGCTATGGCTACACCTTC. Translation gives CASSEGATSYGYTF.

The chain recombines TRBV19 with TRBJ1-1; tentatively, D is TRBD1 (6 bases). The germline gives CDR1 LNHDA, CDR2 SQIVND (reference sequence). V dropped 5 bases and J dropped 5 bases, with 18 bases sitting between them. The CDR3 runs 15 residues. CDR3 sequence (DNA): TGTGCCAGTAGTCCCCTTAGTGGGGGGCGAACTGAAGCTTTCTTT. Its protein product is CASSPLSGGRTEAFF. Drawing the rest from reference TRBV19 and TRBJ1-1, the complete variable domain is DGGITQSPKYLFRKEGQNVTLSCEQNLNHDAMYWYRQDPGQGLRLIYYSQIVNDFQKGDIAEGYSVSREKKESFPLTVTSAQKNPTAFYLCASSPLSGGRTEAFFGQGTRLTVV.

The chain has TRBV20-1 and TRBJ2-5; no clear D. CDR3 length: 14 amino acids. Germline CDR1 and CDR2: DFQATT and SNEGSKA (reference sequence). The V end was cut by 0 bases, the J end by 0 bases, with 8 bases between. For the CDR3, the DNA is TGCAGTGCTAGAGATACTGTGAACCAAGAGACCCAGTACTTC. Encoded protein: CSARDTVNQETQYF.

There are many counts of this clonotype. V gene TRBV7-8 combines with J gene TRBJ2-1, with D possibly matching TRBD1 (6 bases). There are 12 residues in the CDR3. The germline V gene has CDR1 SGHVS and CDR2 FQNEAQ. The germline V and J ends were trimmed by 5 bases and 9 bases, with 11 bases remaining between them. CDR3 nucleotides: TGTGCCAGCAGCGACATAGGGGGTGAGCAGTTCTTC. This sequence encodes CASSDIGGEQFF.

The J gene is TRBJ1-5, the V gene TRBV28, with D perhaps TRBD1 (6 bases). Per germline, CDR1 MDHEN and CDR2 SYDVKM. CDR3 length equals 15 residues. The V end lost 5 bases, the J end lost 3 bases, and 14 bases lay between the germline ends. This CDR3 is CASSPGAGVNQPQHF. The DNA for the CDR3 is TGTGCCAGCAGTCCGGGGGCCGGAGTCAATCAGCCCCAGCATTTT.

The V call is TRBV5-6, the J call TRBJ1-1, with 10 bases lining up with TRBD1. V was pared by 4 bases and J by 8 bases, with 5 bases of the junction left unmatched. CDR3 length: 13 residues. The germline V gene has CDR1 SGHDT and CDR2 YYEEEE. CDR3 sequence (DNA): TGTGCCAGCAGCAAGACAGGGGGCCTCGAAGCTTTCTTT. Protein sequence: CASSKTGGLEAFF.

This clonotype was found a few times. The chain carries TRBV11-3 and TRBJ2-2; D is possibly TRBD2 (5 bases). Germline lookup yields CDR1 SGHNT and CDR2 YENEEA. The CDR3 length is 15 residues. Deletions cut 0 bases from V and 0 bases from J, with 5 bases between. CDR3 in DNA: TGTGCCAGCAGCTTAGAGAGGGCGAACACCGGGGAGCTGTTTTTT. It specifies CASSLERANTGELFF.

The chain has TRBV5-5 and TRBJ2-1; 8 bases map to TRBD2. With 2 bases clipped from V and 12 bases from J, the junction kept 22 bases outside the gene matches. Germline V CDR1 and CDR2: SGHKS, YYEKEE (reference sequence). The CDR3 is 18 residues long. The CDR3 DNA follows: TGTGCCAGCAGCTTCTTAGCGGGGTGGCCTATCGGGATAACGGGGCAGTTCTTC. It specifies CASSFLAGWPIGITGQFF.

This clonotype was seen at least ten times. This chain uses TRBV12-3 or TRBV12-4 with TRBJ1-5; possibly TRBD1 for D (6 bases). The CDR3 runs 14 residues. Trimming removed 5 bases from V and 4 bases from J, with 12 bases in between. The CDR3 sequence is CASSPLDRNQPQHF. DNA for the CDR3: TGTGCCAGCAGTCCCCTTGACAGGAATCAGCCCCAGCATTTT.

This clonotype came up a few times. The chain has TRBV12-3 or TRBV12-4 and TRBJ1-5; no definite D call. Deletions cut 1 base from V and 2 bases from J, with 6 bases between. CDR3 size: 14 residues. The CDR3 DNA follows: TGTGCCAGCAGTTTAGGCGTGGGCAATCAGCCCCAGCATTTT. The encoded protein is CASSLGVGNQPQHF.

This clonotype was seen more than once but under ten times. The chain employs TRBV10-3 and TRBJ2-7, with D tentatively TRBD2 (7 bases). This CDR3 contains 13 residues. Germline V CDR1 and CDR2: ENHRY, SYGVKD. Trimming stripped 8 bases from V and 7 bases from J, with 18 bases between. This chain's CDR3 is CAIGAPGGSEQYV. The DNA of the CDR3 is TGTGCCATCGGGGCCCCGGGGGGCAGTGAGCAGTACGTC.

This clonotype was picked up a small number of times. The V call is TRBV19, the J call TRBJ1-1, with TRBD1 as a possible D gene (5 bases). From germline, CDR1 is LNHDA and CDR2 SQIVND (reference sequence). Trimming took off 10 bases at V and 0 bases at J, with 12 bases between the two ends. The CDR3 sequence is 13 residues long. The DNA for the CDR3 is TGTGCCACGACAGAAGCACTGAACACTGAAGCTTTCTTT. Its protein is CATTEALNTEAFF.

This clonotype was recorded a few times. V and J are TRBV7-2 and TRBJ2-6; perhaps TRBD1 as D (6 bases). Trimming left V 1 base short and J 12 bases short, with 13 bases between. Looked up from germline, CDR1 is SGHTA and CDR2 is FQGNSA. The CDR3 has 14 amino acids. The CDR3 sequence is CASSLEGTMTVLTF. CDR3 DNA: TGTGCCAGCAGCTTAGAAGGGACAATGACCGTCCTGACTTTC.

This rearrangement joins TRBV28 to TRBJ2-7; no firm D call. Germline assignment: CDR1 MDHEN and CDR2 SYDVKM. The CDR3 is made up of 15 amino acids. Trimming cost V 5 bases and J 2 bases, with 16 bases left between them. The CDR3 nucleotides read TGTGCCAGCAGTGTTGGCGGCGGTGGGGCCTACGAGCAGTACGTC. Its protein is CASSVGGGGAYEQYV.

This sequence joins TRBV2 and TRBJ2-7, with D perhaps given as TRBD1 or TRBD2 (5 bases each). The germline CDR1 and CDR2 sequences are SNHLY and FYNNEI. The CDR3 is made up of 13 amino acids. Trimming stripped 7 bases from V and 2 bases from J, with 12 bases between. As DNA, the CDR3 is TGTGCCAGCACTGGCCCGGGGCCCTACGAGCAGTACTTC. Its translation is CASTGPGPYEQYF.

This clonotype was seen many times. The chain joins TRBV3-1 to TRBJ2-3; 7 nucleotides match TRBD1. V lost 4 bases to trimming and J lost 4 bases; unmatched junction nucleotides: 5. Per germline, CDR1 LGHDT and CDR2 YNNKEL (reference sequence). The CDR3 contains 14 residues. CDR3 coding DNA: TGTGCCAGCAGCCGACCGGGACAGCCAGATACGCAGTATTTT. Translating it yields CASSRPGQPDTQYF.

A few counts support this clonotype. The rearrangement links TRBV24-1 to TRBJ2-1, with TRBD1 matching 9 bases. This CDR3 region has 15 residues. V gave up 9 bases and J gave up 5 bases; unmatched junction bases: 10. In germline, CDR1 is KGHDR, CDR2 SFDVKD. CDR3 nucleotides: TGTGCCACCGGGGACAGGGCTGCCACCAACAATGAGCAGTTCTTC. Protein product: CATGDRAATNNEQFF.

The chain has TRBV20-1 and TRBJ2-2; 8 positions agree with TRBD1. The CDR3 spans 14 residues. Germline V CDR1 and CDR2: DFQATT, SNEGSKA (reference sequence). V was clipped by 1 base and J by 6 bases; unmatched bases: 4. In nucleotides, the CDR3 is TGCAGTGCTAGAGGAAGGACAGGGTCCGGGGAGCTGTTTTTT. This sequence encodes CSARGRTGSGELFF.

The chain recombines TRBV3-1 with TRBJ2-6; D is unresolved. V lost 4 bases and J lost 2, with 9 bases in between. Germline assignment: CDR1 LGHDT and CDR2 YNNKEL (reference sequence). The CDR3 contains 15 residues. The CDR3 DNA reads TGTGCCAGCAGCCCTGCCGTCGCTGGGGCCAACGTCCTGACTTTC. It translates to CASSPAVAGANVLTF.

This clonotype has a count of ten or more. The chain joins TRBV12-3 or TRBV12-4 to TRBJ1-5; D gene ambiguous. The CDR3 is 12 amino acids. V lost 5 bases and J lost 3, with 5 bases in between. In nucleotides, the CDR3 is TGTGCCAGCAGTCGGCCCAATCAGCCCCAGCATTTT. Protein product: CASSRPNQPQHF.

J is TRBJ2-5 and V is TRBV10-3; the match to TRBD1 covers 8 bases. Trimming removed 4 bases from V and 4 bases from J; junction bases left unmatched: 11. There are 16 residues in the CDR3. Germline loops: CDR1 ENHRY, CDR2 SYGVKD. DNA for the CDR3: TGTGCCATCAGTGCCGCAGGGGGCGGGTCGGGAGAGACCCAGTACTTC. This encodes CAISAAGGGSGETQYF.

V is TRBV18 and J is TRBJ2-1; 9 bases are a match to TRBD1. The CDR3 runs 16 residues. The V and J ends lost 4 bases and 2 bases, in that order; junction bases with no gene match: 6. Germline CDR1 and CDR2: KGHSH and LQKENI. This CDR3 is CASSQTGGAPYNEQFF. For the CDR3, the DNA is TGTGCCAGCTCACAGACAGGGGGAGCACCCTACAATGAGCAGTTCTTC.

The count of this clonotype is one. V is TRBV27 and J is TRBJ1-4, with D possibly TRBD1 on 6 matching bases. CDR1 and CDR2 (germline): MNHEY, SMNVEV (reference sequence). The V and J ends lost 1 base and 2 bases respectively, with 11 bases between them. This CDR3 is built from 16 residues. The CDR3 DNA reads TGTGCCAGCAGTTTATGGGTTCAGGGGACTAATGAAAAACTGTTTTTT. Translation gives CASSLWVQGTNEKLFF.

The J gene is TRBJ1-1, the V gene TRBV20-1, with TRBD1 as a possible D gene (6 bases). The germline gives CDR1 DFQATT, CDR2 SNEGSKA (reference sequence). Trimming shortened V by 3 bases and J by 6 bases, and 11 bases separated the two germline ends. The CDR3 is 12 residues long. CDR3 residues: CSASLGASEAFF. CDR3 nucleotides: TGCAGTGCTAGCTTGGGGGCATCTGAAGCTTTCTTT.